Each of the 20 T cell receptor beta chains below was sequenced from the same sample in a study of blood T cell repertoires in COVID-19 (dated by TCRdb to the early 2020s). The library was prepared using the immunoSEQ multiplex PCR assay. Sourced from immuneACCESS, this table was stored by TCRdb with only in-frame sequences that have V and J called. A share of the clones is absent; for the studies checked, an unresolved V gene accounts for under half, and the remainder has no known explanation. This sample comprises about 410,000 clones, just under 90% of them detected only once. Jointly, the top ten make up 1.5% to 2% of the sample. Sequencing was done on a sample of PBMCs or T cells enriched from blood (not recorded which). Every receptor here comes from a woman aged 30 to 39 who had recovered from COVID-19.

The J gene is TRBJ2-3, the V gene TRBV4-1; TRBD1 is a possible D gene (6 bases). Germline V gene lookup returns CDR1 MGHRA and CDR2 YSYEKL. V dropped 1 base and J dropped 6 bases, with 17 bases sitting between them. The CDR3 is made up of 16 amino acids. The chain's CDR3 is CASSQVGTSLTDTQYF. CDR3 DNA sequence: TGCGCCAGCAGCCAAGTCGGGACATCCCTCACGGATACGCAGTATTTT.

The gene calls are TRBV29-1 and TRBJ2-3, with no clear D. The germline V and J ends were trimmed by 7 bases and 4 bases, with 12 bases remaining between them. The CDR3 loop spans 12 amino acids. The germline V gene has CDR1 SQVTM and CDR2 ANQGSEA. CDR3 coding DNA: TGCAGCGCCCTAAGCAGCGCAGATACGCAGTATTTT. It codes for CSALSSADTQYF.

The V gene is TRBV10-1, the J gene TRBJ1-1; D call uncertain. Germline V gene sequence: CDR1 WNHNN, CDR2 SYGVQD (reference sequence). The CDR3 covers 14 residues. V was pared by 11 bases and J by 3 bases, with 19 bases between. The CDR3 reads CACSLAPADTEAFF. The CDR3 DNA follows: TGCGCCTGCTCCCTCGCTCCGGCGGACACTGAAGCTTTCTTT.

This clone came up once. This rearrangement joins TRBV19 to TRBJ1-2; possibly TRBD1 for D (5 bases). V lost 8 bases, J lost 6 bases, and 10 bases lay in between. In germline, CDR1 is LNHDA, CDR2 SQIVND (reference sequence). The CDR3 runs 11 residues. The CDR3 is CASWTGDGYTF. In nucleotides, the CDR3 is TGTGCCAGTTGGACGGGGGATGGCTACACCTTC.

The V and J genes are TRBV2 and TRBJ2-3, with D possibly TRBD1 on 6 matching bases. The CDR3 has 14 residues. The V gene lost 10 bases and the J gene lost 5 bases, with 19 bases spanning the gap. Germline CDR1 and CDR2: SNHLY and FYNNEI. CDR3 protein: CATRWGPGLDTQYF. DNA of the CDR3: TGTGCCACTAGATGGGGGCCGGGATTAGATACGCAGTATTTT.

This chain connects TRBV11-2 to TRBJ1-3, with no clear D. CDR3 length: 15 residues. Trimming pared 3 bases from V and 4 bases from J, leaving 13 bases between. CDR1 is SGHAT and CDR2 is FQNNGV in the germline V gene. CDR3 sequence (DNA): TGTGCCAGCAGCTTTCAATGGTCGGAGGGAAACACCATATATTTT. It codes for CASSFQWSEGNTIYF.

The V call is TRBV7-2, the J call TRBJ2-2; TRBD2 matches at 16 bases. The V gene's germline CDR1 is SGHTA and CDR2 FQGNSA. The CDR3 has 18 amino acids. J lost 4 bases, V lost 3 bases, and 5 bases had no gene match. DNA for the CDR3: TGTGCCAGCAGCTTCAAAGGGACTAGCGGGGGGGGCACCGGGGAGCTGTTTTTT. Translating it yields CASSFKGTSGGGTGELFF.

The chain has TRBV3-1 (or the pseudogene TRBV3-2) and TRBJ2-7; D ambiguous. The CDR3 length is 14 residues. Germline lookup yields CDR1 LGHDT and CDR2 YNNKEL (reference sequence). V shed 4 bases and J shed 2 bases, with 12 bases lying between them. CDR3 DNA: TGTGCCAGCAGCCCACCGACACGTACCTACGAGCAGTACTTC. Protein sequence: CASSPPTRTYEQYF.

CDR3 amino acids: CATSRGWGANTGELFF. The CDR3 DNA reads as TGTGCCACCAGCAGGGGGTGGGGCGCGAACACCGGGGAGCTGTTTTTT. The chain has TRBV15 and TRBJ2-2, with D maybe TRBD1 (5 bases). CDR3 length: 16 residues. V lost 3 bases and J lost 0, with 11 bases in between. Germline lookup yields CDR1 LNHNV and CDR2 YYDKDF (reference sequence).

The chain carries TRBV5-1 and TRBJ2-1, with D maybe TRBD2 (6 bases). CDR1 is SGHRS, CDR2 YFSETQ, per germline. V lost 0 bases to trimming and J lost 0 bases, with 10 bases between them. This CDR3 comprises 16 residues. The CDR3 region has the DNA TGCGCCAGCAGCTTGGCCCTGACTAGCTCCTACAATGAGCAGTTCTTC. Residues: CASSLALTSSYNEQFF.

The chain employs TRBV7-2 and TRBJ1-2; tentatively, D is TRBD1 (6 bases). This CDR3 comprises 14 residues. The germline V gene encodes CDR1 SGHTA and CDR2 FQGNSA. Trimming left V 7 bases short and J 5 bases short, with 17 bases between. The CDR3 DNA follows: TGTGCCAGCACCGCCCAGGGGAGTGGGTATGGCTACACCTTC. Translated, it gives CASTAQGSGYGYTF.

J is TRBJ1-2 and V is TRBV7-2; TRBD1 might be the D (5 bases). Trimming stripped 5 bases from V and 4 bases from J, with 23 bases between. From germline, CDR1 is SGHTA and CDR2 FQGNSA. The CDR3 is 17 amino acids. In DNA, the CDR3 is TGTGCCAGCAGCCTGGACCCGGGACTTTGGACCCTCTATGGCTACACCTTC. Residues: CASSLDPGLWTLYGYTF.

The V call is TRBV9, the J call TRBJ1-1, with 8 bases identical to TRBD1. The CDR3 has 14 amino acids. CDR1 SGDLS and CDR2 YYNGEE come from the germline V gene. After removal of 6 bases from V and 2 bases from J, the junction contained 6 bases not matched to a gene. The DNA of the CDR3 is TGTGCCAGCACCAGGGGGCAGGAAAACACTGAAGCTTTCTTT. Protein: CASTRGQENTEAFF.

The chain has TRBV6-5 and TRBJ2-7; the match to TRBD2 covers 10 bases. The CDR3 is 14 amino acids. Trimming cost V 4 bases and J 2 bases; bases outside gene matches: 2. The germline CDR1 and CDR2 sequences are MNHEY and SVGAGI. CDR3 sequence: CASSLGLATYEQYF. The CDR3 bases are TGTGCCAGCAGTTTGGGACTAGCGACCTACGAGCAGTACTTC.

This rearrangement joins TRBV7-9 to TRBJ1-5; maybe TRBD1 (5 bases). Germline values: CDR1 SEHNR, CDR2 FQNEAQ (reference sequence). The CDR3 covers 16 residues. Trimming shortened V by 1 base and J by 2 bases, and 12 bases separated the two germline ends. CDR3 nucleotides: TGTGCCAGCAGCTTAGGTGAAGGGGATCGCAATCAGCCCCAGCATTTT. Its translation: CASSLGEGDRNQPQHF.

This clone appeared a single time. The rearrangement joins TRBV7-8 to TRBJ2-5; possible D gene TRBD2, 7 bases. The V gene lost 1 base and the J gene lost 4 bases, with 16 bases spanning the gap. Germline CDR1 and CDR2: SGHVS and FQNEAQ. CDR3 size: 16 residues. The CDR3 DNA is TGTGCCAGCAGCTTAGTCCTGAGGGGGGGCGGAGAGACCCAGTACTTC. It specifies CASSLVLRGGGETQYF.

The chain employs TRBV27 and TRBJ2-1; 7 bases match TRBD1. This CDR3 comprises 16 residues. From germline, CDR1 is MNHEY and CDR2 SMNVEV (reference sequence). V lost 5 bases and J lost 2; bases outside the gene matches: 9. In DNA, the CDR3 is TGTGCCAGCAGTCCATCAACAGGGGACGCCTACAATGAGCAGTTCTTC. Translating it yields CASSPSTGDAYNEQFF.

This chain links TRBV5-5 with TRBJ2-1; 7 bases align to TRBD1. This CDR3 has 18 residues. V lost 4 bases and J lost 2; bases outside the gene matches: 15. The V gene's germline CDR1 is SGHKS and CDR2 YYEKEE (reference sequence). CDR3 bases: TGTGCCAGCAGCCCCCTCGGCGCCGACAGGGTAGCCTACAATGAGCAGTTCTTC. This encodes CASSPLGADRVAYNEQFF.

The chain is built from TRBV2 and TRBJ2-2; D is possibly TRBD2 (5 bases). CDR1 is SNHLY and CDR2 is FYNNEI in the germline V gene. This CDR3 comprises 13 residues. Trimming removed 9 bases at V and 5 bases at J, with 13 bases between. The CDR3 sequence: CARTAPGTGELFF. CDR3 in DNA: TGTGCCAGAACCGCGCCGGGGACCGGGGAGCTGTTTTTT.

The rearrangement links TRBV5-1 to TRBJ1-6; D unresolved. Per the germline V gene, CDR1 is SGHRS and CDR2 is YFSETQ. This CDR3 has 16 residues. The germline V and J ends were trimmed by 1 base and 0 bases, with 8 bases remaining between them. The CDR3 reads CASSLYGSSYNSPLHF. Written as DNA, the CDR3 is TGCGCCAGCAGCTTGTACGGGAGCTCCTATAATTCACCCCTCCACTTT.